This T cell receptor (beta chain) comes out of a study of blood T cell repertoires in COVID-19. Study-level information: The samples span acute and convalescent COVID-19 from the United States, Italy and Spain.

Sequenced by immunoSEQ multiplex PCR; TCRdb stores in-frame clones only, minus some. The repertoire holds fewer than 110,000 clones, with about 91% as singletons. J was trimmed by 4 bases and V by 4 bases; bases with no gene match: 10. The germline CDR1 and CDR2 sequences are LNHDA and SQIVND (reference sequence). This CDR3 is 16 amino acids long. The V and J genes are TRBV19 and TRBJ2-7; 10 positions match TRBD1. The sequence derives from a middle-aged man with active or convalescent COVID-19. Sequenced input: peripheral blood. The DNA of the CDR3 is TGTGCCAGTAGTACTCCAGGGACAGGGGCGGGATACGAGCAGTACTTC. This encodes CASSTPGTGAGYEQYF.